One and the same sample provided the 20 T cell receptor beta chains below, sequenced in a study of blood T cells in healthy people across ages. A J-beta primer mix and a sample-barcoded 5' primer were used in a second PCR of about 7 to 12 cycles. TCRdb recomputed calls from the 5' RACE reads with MiXCR, one row per CDR3 protein. The table records some 1,000,000 distinct CDR3 sequences, 25% of them present only once. The data also belong to a second study, concerning T cells of mothers and their children.

The sample was blood. These receptors were collected from a girl aged 2-15 years in good health.

This clonotype was seen a few times. The gene calls are TRBV11-2 and TRBJ2-5; TRBD1 agrees at 7 bases. The DNA matches TRBJ2-7 better at its end, which makes the J call doubtful. The CDR3 runs 13 residues. Germline V gives CDR1 SGHAT, CDR2 FQNNGV. Here the CDR3 reads CASSGDRVNEQYF. The CDR3 nucleotides are TGTGCCAGCAGTGGTGACAGGGTTAACGAGCAGTACTTC.

The CDR3 here is CASRGTGANTEAFF. CDR3 in DNA: TGTGCCAGCAGGGGGACAGGGGCGAACACTGAAGCTTTCTTT. This chain connects TRBV12-3 or TRBV12-4 to TRBJ1-1; TRBD1 matches 10 bases. J lost 1 base, V lost 6 bases, and 2 bases had no gene match. This CDR3 comprises 14 residues.

The chain combines TRBV3-1 with TRBJ2-1, with 12 bases that match TRBD2. V gave up 6 bases and J gave up 0 bases; unmatched junction bases: 3. Looked up from germline, CDR1 is LGHDT and CDR2 is YNNKEL (reference sequence). CDR3 length equals 16 residues. CDR3 in DNA: TGTGCCAGCAGGACTAGCGGGGGAAGCTCCTACAATGAGCAGTTCTTC. It specifies CASRTSGGSSYNEQFF.

This chain uses TRBV27 with TRBJ2-5; 9 nucleotides align to TRBD1. Near its end, the DNA agrees better with TRBJ2-1, so the J call may be wrong. The V gene's germline CDR1 is MNHEY and CDR2 SMNVEV (reference sequence). This CDR3 contains 17 residues. The CDR3 reads CASSRTRDGQGSNEQFF. Here the CDR3 DNA reads TGTGCCAGCAGCCGCACCCGAGACGGACAGGGGAGTAATGAGCAGTTCTTC.

V and J are TRBV5-1 and TRBJ2-3, with D perhaps matching TRBD1 (7 bases). The germline V and J ends were trimmed by 1 base and 4 bases, with 13 bases remaining between them. This CDR3 is built from 15 residues. The V gene's germline CDR1 is SGHRS and CDR2 YFSETQ. The CDR3 region is CASSLSGGSPDTQYF. CDR3 nucleotides: TGCGCCAGCAGCTTGTCAGGGGGGAGCCCAGATACGCAGTATTTT.

The chain recombines TRBV12-3 or TRBV12-4 with TRBJ2-1, with a weak D call TRBD2 (7 bases). This CDR3 comprises 13 residues. Trimming stripped 6 bases from V and 7 bases from J, with 13 bases between. CDR3 residues: CASRVGGGNEQFF. CDR3 coding DNA: TGTGCCAGCAGAGTAGGGGGGGGGAATGAGCAGTTCTTC.

This clonotype was recorded a few times. This chain connects TRBV12-3 or TRBV12-4 to TRBJ1-1; D remains unclear. V was pared by 4 bases and J by 2 bases, with 11 bases between. This CDR3 has 14 residues. In DNA form, the CDR3 reads TGTGCCAGCAGTTCGACGGACCTTAACACTGAAGCTTTCTTT. It codes for CASSSTDLNTEAFF.

This chain links TRBV7-2 with TRBJ2-3, with a possible D match to TRBD2 (7 bases). The CDR3 is 16 amino acids. The V gene's germline CDR1 is SGHTA and CDR2 FQGNSA. V lost 1 base, J lost 0 bases, and 11 bases lay in between. This CDR3 is CASSLGGGASTDTQYF. CDR3 sequence (DNA): TGTGCCAGCAGCTTAGGGGGGGGGGCGAGCACAGATACGCAGTATTTT.

This clonotype was recorded a few times. The rearrangement joins TRBV7-6 to TRBJ1-2; D remains ambiguous. Per the germline V gene, CDR1 is SGHVS and CDR2 is FNYEAQ. V was shortened by 10 bases and J by 2 bases, with 20 bases between the two germline ends. The CDR3 has 15 amino acids. The CDR3: CATEQLLTRNYGYTF. The DNA of the CDR3 is TGTGCCACCGAGCAGCTATTAACTAGAAACTATGGCTACACCTTC.

This clonotype has more than one count but fewer than ten. The V call is TRBV3-1, the J call TRBJ2-5; TRBD2 agrees at 11 bases. The closer fit of TRBJ2-1 to the DNA end suggests the J call may be wrong. Germline V gene lookup returns CDR1 LGHDT and CDR2 YNNKEL (reference sequence). This CDR3 has 16 residues. This CDR3 is CASSQELAGGLGEQFF. Written as DNA, the CDR3 is TGTGCCAGCAGCCAAGAATTAGCGGGAGGGTTGGGTGAGCAGTTCTTC.

The chain links TRBV12-3 or TRBV12-4 to TRBJ2-1, with D possibly being TRBD2 (7 bases). The ends were cut back, 2 bases at V and 0 bases at J, with 14 bases in the middle. The CDR3 has 17 residues. The CDR3 DNA reads TGTGCCAGCAGTTTAAACGGGGGGCCTAGCTCCTACAATGAGCAGTTCTTC. It yields the protein CASSLNGGPSSYNEQFF.

This chain joins TRBV21-1 and TRBJ2-5; the listed D gene, TRBD1, was not tested against the DNA. TRBV21-1 is shown as a pseudogene. CDR3 length: 9 amino acids. This CDR3 reads CASTPTQYF. The CDR3 coding sequence is TGTGCCAGCACCCCCACCCAGTACTTC.

This clonotype was detected only a few times. This chain connects TRBV5-1 to TRBJ2-5; 14 bases align to TRBD2. With 4 bases clipped from V and 4 bases from J, the junction kept 3 bases outside the gene matches. CDR3 size: 15 residues. Germline lookup yields CDR1 SGHRS and CDR2 YFSETQ. CDR3: CASSHGLAGGETQYF. As DNA, the CDR3 is TGCGCCAGCAGCCATGGACTAGCGGGAGGAGAGACCCAGTACTTC. The full variable domain, in which reference TRBV5-1 and TRBJ2-5 provide the parts outside the CDR3, is KAGVTQTPRYLIKTRGQQVTLSCSPISGHRSVSWYQQTPGQGLQFLFEYFSETQRNKGNFPGRFSGRQFSNSRSEMNVSTLELGDSALYLCASSHGLAGGETQYFGPGTRLLVL.

The rearrangement links TRBV28 to TRBJ2-1; 11 bases align to TRBD2. CDR1 is MDHEN and CDR2 is SYDVKM in the germline V gene. The CDR3 is 17 residues long. Trimming cost V 5 bases and J 6 bases; bases outside gene matches: 12. For the CDR3, the DNA is TGTGCCAGCAGTCCCAGGGGAATAGCGGGAGGGAGCAATGAGCAGTTCTTC. It is translated as CASSPRGIAGGSNEQFF.

V usage is TRBV27 and J usage is TRBJ2-3; 12 bases map to TRBD2. V gave up 8 bases and J gave up 5 bases; unmatched junction bases: 5. The germline V gene has CDR1 MNHEY and CDR2 SMNVEV (reference sequence). CDR3 length: 14 residues. The CDR3 is CASRTSGIGDTQYF. CDR3 DNA sequence: TGTGCCAGCCGGACTAGCGGGATAGGAGATACGCAGTATTTT.

This sequence joins TRBV29-1 and TRBJ1-2; the D gene is possibly TRBD1 (5 bases). In germline, CDR1 is SQVTM, CDR2 ANQGSEA. CDR3 length equals 12 residues. V dropped 4 bases and J dropped 8 bases, with 14 bases sitting between them. The CDR3 region has the DNA TGCAGCGTTGCTCCAGGGTTTCGGGGCTACACCTTC. Its protein product is CSVAPGFRGYTF.

The chain couples TRBV6-5 to TRBJ1-4, with D unresolved. This CDR3 comprises 15 residues. CDR1 MNHEY and CDR2 SVGAGI come from the germline V gene. Trimming cost V 2 bases and J 0 bases, with 7 bases left between them. CDR3 sequence: CASSYEPTTNEKLFF. Written as DNA, the CDR3 is TGTGCCAGCAGTTACGAACCTACAACTAATGAAAAACTGTTTTTT.

This chain links TRBV14 with TRBJ2-1; possible D gene TRBD1, 6 bases. V lost 8 bases and J 8 bases, leaving 10 bases between the germline ends. The length of the CDR3 is 11 residues. CDR1 is SGHDN, CDR2 FVKESK, per germline. In DNA, the CDR3 is TGTGCCAGCGGGGGCGGATATGAGCAGTTCTTC. Protein product: CASGGGYEQFF. Full variable domain (remainder filled in from reference TRBV14 and TRBJ2-1): EAGVTQFPSHSVIEKGQTVTLRCDPISGHDNLYWYRRVMGKEIKFLLHFVKESKQDESGMPNNRFLAERTGGTYSTLKVQPAELEDSGVYFCASGGGYEQFFGPGTRLTVL.

The chain uses TRBV20-1 and TRBJ2-5; 8 bases align to TRBD2. The J call may be mistaken, given a closer DNA end match to TRBJ2-1. The CDR3 totals 14 residues. CDR1 and CDR2 from the germline V gene are DFQATT and SNEGSKA (reference sequence). CDR3 sequence reads: CSARDPGGPDEQFF. For the CDR3, the DNA is TGCAGTGCTAGAGACCCGGGAGGGCCTGATGAGCAGTTCTTC.

In its sample, this clonotype was seen a few times. This CDR3 is CSAWDRETYEQYF. Here the CDR3 DNA reads TGCAGCGCCTGGGACAGAGAGACCTACGAGCAGTACTTC. J is TRBJ2-7 and V is TRBV29-1, with 7 bases lining up with TRBD1. The germline gives CDR1 SQVTM, CDR2 ANQGSEA. With V trimmed by 7 bases and J by 2 bases, 8 bases remained unmatched. This CDR3 is built from 13 residues.